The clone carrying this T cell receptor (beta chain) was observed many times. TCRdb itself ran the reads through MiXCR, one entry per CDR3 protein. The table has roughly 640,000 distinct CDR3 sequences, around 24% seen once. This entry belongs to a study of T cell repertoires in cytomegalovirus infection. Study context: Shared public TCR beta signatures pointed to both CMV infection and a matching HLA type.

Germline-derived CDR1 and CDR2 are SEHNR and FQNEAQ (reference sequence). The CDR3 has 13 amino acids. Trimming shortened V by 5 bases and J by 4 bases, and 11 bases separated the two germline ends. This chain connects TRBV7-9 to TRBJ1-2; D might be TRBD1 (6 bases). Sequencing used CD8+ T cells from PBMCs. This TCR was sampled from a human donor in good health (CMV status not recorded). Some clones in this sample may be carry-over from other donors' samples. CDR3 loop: CASSHRVRYGYTF. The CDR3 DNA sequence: TGTGCCAGCAGCCACAGGGTTCGCTATGGCTACACCTTC.